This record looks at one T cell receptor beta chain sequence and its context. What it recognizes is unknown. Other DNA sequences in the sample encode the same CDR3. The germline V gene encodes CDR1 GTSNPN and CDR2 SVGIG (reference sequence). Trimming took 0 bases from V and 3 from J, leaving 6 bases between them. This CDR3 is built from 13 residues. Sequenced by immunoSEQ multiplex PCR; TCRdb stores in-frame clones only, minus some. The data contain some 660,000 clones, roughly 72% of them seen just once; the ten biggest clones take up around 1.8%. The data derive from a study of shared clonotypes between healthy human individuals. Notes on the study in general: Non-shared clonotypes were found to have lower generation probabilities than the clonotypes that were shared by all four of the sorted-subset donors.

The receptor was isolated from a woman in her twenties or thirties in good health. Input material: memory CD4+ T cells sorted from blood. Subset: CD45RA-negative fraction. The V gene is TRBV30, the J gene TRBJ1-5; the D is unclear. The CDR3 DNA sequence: TGTGCCTGGAGTGTACGGAACAATCAGCCCCAGCATTTT. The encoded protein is CAWSVRNNQPQHF.